This T cell receptor (beta chain) was captured in a study of T cells in Graves' hyperthyroidism and ophthalmopathy (dated by TCRdb to about 2019). Some background on the complete study: Peripheral blood was sampled at the time of initial diagnosis, prior to any treatment. To identify TCR V-J signatures that set the groups apart, the researchers used a discovery cohort of approximately 98 patients, made up of under 45 with Graves' ophthalmopathy and about 60 with stable Graves' hyperthyroidism. Prospective prediction of ophthalmopathy was tested in an independent validation cohort consisting of some 20 hyperthyroidism patients and 15 to 17 patients who later progressed to ophthalmopathy. For training and testing, the 100 or so patients in the discovery cohort were randomly divided in a 7:3 ratio. In roughly six Graves' hyperthyroidism patients, the study also compared T-cell repertoires from thyroid tissue with T-cell repertoires from blood. Once sampling was done, hyperthyroidism patients were given methimazole at a starting dose of 30 mg daily, whereas ophthalmopathy patients were given high-dose intravenous methylprednisolone. The paper describes TCR Vbeta CDR3 sequencing of 135 peripheral blood samples, made up of 43 ophthalmopathy patients, approximately 76 hyperthyroidism patients and some 17 progressor patients.

The CDR3 runs 14 residues from the cysteine to the phenylalanine. Only the CDR3 DNA is retained, 42 bases long and in frame from the first base. For CDR1 and CDR2, the germline V gene lists KGHSH and LQKENI. The V end gives up 5 bases and the J end 6 bases, leaving 8 bases in the junction not matched to a gene. The paper's findings and limits, for the study overall: Blood samples also contained most of the expanded thyroid clonotypes (frequency above 0.001), which suggests that blood repertoires may reflect thyroid immune responses. In validation, progression to ophthalmopathy was predicted by the model with more than 65% sensitivity and roughly 72% specificity, a median of approximately 6.5 months before onset. A model built on a 13 V-J signature distinguished ophthalmopathy from stable hyperthyroidism, reaching 87.88% sensitivity and around 81% specificity in cross-validation and 80%/75% in testing. Sample size was not statistically predetermined, and blinding of investigators to group allocation was not performed.

TCR beta CDR3 regions were amplified from RNA transcripts. A first-round RT-PCR of the TCR CDR3 used the HTBI primer set with the Qiagen OneStep RT-PCR kit. A second multiplex PCR round built the libraries, followed by size selection and purification. Libraries were sequenced paired-end with 100 bp reads on an Illumina HiSeq2000. Under the source paper's analysis protocol: Raw data were processed with SOAPnuke, discarding reads with adapters, uncalled bases, mean Phred below 15, or no exact constant-primer or identifier match. High-quality paired reads were merged with COPE v1.2.5, and unique nucleotide sequences were defined as clonotypes. MiTCR v1.1 was used to align the clonotypes against IMGT TRBV, TRBD and TRBJ reference segments. Only V-J combinations with frequency above 0.0001, covering 99.2% of repertoires, were analysed. A TCS score was defined as the ratio of F50 (clonal expansion) to E x V (chaos), with BLOSUM62-based TCRdist applied between CDR3 peptides within each V-J. Welch's t-statistics and random forest reduced 450 to 600 V-J features to 10 to 15, which were used in a naive Bayes classifier (R e1071). In TCRdb, the public reads were trimmed at Q25 with fastp and aligned with MiXCR, with productive beta chains retained. CDR3 protein duplicates are merged, each entry listing the most common genes and DNA. The V and J calls were not made by the authors but by TCRdb's processing. This sample has fewer than 350,000 distinct CDR3 sequences in its table, and roughly a fifth of those were observed once. The ten largest clones add up to about two fifths of the sample.

Turning to this clonotype: Its antigen is unknown. No base-level quality is on record; no much larger clone is a single base apart.

Moderately to severely active disease, a Clinical Activity Score of at least 3, a NOSPECS grade of at least 4, and a duration under 3 months were present in ophthalmopathy patients. The study excluded patients with uncontrolled infections, other autoimmune diseases, pregnancy or lactation. Diagnoses relied on clinical symptoms, serum thyroxine and TRAb, thyroid ultrasound and orbital computed tomography. PBMCs were separated from over 9 ml of fresh peripheral blood using Ficoll-Paque density gradient centrifugation. Trizol reagent was used to extract total RNA, and RNA quality was then checked on an Agilent 2100 Bioanalyzer.

This chain is built from TRBV18 and TRBJ1-2; 8 bases in the junction line up with TRBD1. The clonotype comes from a man between 45 and 60 years old with Graves' ophthalmopathy. The sequenced material came from blood. The DNA sequence is TGTGCCAGCTCATGGGTGGACAGGGTTGATGGCTACACCTTC. This codes for CASSWVDRVDGYTF.